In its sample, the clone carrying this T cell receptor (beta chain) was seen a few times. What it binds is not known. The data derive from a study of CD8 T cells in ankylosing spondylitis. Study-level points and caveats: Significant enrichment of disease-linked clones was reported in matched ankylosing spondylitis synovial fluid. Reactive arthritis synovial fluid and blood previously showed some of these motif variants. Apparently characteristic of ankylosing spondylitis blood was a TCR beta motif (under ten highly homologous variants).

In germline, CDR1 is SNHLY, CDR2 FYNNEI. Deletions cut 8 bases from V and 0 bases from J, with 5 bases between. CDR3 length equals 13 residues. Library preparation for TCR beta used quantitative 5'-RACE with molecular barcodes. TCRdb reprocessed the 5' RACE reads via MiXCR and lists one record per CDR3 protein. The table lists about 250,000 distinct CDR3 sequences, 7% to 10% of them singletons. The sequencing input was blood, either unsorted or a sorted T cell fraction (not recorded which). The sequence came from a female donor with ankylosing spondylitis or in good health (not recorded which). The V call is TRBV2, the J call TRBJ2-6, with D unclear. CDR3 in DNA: TGTGCCAGCGCGGTCTCTGGGGCCAACGTCCTGACTTTC. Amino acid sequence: CASAVSGANVLTF. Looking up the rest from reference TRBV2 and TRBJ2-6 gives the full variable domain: EPEVTQTPSHQVTQMGQEVILRCVPISNHLYFYWYRQILGQKVEFLVSFYNNEISEKSEIFDDQFSVERPDGSNFTLKIRSTKLEDSAMYFCASAVSGANVLTFGAGSRLTVL.